This T cell receptor beta chain was identified during a study of T-cell reconstitution after alpha-beta-depleted transplantation in children. TCRbeta library construction was performed incorporating unique molecular identifiers. TCRdb ran MiXCR on the PCR reads and lists one entry per CDR3 protein. This sample has around 72,000 distinct CDR3 sequences, with 4.9% found just once. Trimming cost V 0 bases and J 3 bases, with 6 bases left between them. Germline CDR1 reads ENHRY; CDR2 reads SYGVKD. The CDR3 is made up of 14 amino acids. This clonotype has ten or more counts. Its antigen is not known. General study findings and limits: The authors attributed T-cell counts and diversity one year after transplant mostly to newly produced T cells. High day-60 TCRbeta diversity in some patients came from surviving recipient T cells and thymic progenitors. In patients about two months after transplant, alpha-beta T cells reportedly arose from several hundred expanded graft clones.

The TCR sequence derives from a boy under two years old who had a stem cell transplant for acute myeloid leukemia, so the T cells may come from the graft donor. Sequencing was performed on PBMCs, mostly from graft donor cells, taken 180 days after TCRalphabeta/CD19-depleted stem cell transplant. The genes are TRBV10-3 and TRBJ2-1, with D possibly matching TRBD1 (5 bases). The CDR3 DNA reads as TGTGCCATCAGTGAGTCGACAGACTACAATGAGCAGTTCTTC. Amino acids: CAISESTDYNEQFF.